The 18 T cell receptor beta chains listed next were all sequenced from one sample in a study of T cells in Graves' hyperthyroidism and ophthalmopathy. The source material, RNA transcripts, was used to amplify TCR beta CDR3 regions. The HTBI primer set served for first-round RT-PCR of the TCR CDR3. TCRdb reanalysed the multiplex PCR reads using MiXCR and keeps one entry per CDR3 protein. The sample records around 280,000 distinct CDR3 sequences, roughly an eighth being singletons. Sequenced input: blood. Source of these receptors: a woman in her forties with Graves' hyperthyroidism.

The V gene is TRBV25-1, the J gene TRBJ2-3, with 11 bases identical to TRBD2. Germline lookup yields CDR1 MGHDK and CDR2 SYGVNS. This CDR3 is built from 17 residues. The V gene end was trimmed by 0 bases and the J gene end by 7 bases; junction bases not matched to a gene: 9. The CDR3 nucleotides are TGTGCCAGCAGTGAATATTCGGCTAGCGGGAGGCCCAATACGCAGTATTTT. Encoded protein: CASSEYSASGRPNTQYF.

The chain carries TRBV13 and TRBJ2-3; 10 nucleotides align to TRBD2. Germline trimming cut 5 bases from V and 2 bases from J; bases unmatched to any gene: 13. CDR1 and CDR2 (germline): PRHDT, FYEKMQ (reference sequence). This CDR3 contains 18 residues. CDR3 region: CASSPLLAGVANTDTQYF. CDR3 coding DNA: TGTGCCAGCAGCCCTCTCCTAGCGGGAGTGGCCAACACAGATACGCAGTATTTT.

A few counts support this clonotype. The genes are TRBV5-6 and TRBJ1-6; D unresolved. The germline V gene encodes CDR1 SGHDT and CDR2 YYEEEE. With 4 bases removed from V and 0 bases from J, the gap between germline ends came to 5 bases. The CDR3 has 14 amino acids. CDR3 DNA: TGTGCCAGCAGCAGGAGCTCCTATAATTCACCCCTCCACTTT. It yields the protein CASSRSSYNSPLHF.

This clonotype has a count of ten or more. V and J are TRBV5-6 and TRBJ2-5; 7 nucleotides agree with TRBD1. The germline V gene encodes CDR1 SGHDT and CDR2 YYEEEE. This CDR3 is built from 14 residues. V gave up 1 base and J gave up 5 bases; unmatched junction bases: 5. The CDR3 bases are TGTGCCAGCAGCTTGAGGGGGCGGGTGGAGACCCAGTACTTC. This sequence encodes CASSLRGRVETQYF.

In this sample, this clonotype turned up many times. The V gene is TRBV2, the J gene TRBJ1-2; D is undetermined. The CDR3 has 14 residues. The V gene's germline CDR1 is SNHLY and CDR2 FYNNEI. Trimming took 0 bases from V and 7 from J, leaving 12 bases between them. The CDR3 DNA reads as TGTGCCAGCAGTGAAGCGCGGGGTGGTCGTGGCTACACCTTC. This encodes CASSEARGGRGYTF.

About this clonotype itself: One end of the junction varies from germline; a read error may be responsible. The chain combines TRBV7-7 with TRBJ1-5; D possibly corresponds to TRBD1 (6 bases). Germline CDR1 is SSHAT and CDR2 is FNYEAQ (reference sequence). The CDR3 runs to 21 residues. CDR3 in DNA: TGTGCTAGCAGCTTAAACGGCGGGGCGGACAGAGAGTTACATAGCAATCAGCCCCAGCATTTT. Protein: CASSLNGGADRELHSNQPQHF. The variable domain in full, completed from reference TRBV7-7 and TRBJ1-5, reads GAGVSQSPRYKVTKRGQDVTLRCDPISSHATLYWYQQALGQGPEFLTYFNYEAQPDKSGLPSDRFSAERPEGSISTLTIQRTEQRDSAMYRCASSLNGGADRELHSNQPQHFGDGTRLSIL.

The chain recombines TRBV30 with TRBJ1-2; the D is unclear. With 3 bases removed from V and 8 bases from J, the gap between germline ends came to 16 bases. The CDR3 is made up of 13 amino acids. Germline V gives CDR1 GTSNPN, CDR2 SVGIG (reference sequence). CDR3: CAWRKRQSGGYTF. The DNA for the CDR3 is TGTGCCTGGAGAAAGCGGCAGTCGGGGGGCTACACCTTC.

This clonotype was picked up many times. The rearrangement links TRBV6-2 or TRBV6-3 to TRBJ2-1; D remains unclear. Germline CDR1 is MNHEY and CDR2 is SVGEGT. CDR3 length equals 13 residues. The V and J ends lost 2 bases and 9 bases respectively, with 11 bases between them. For the CDR3, the DNA is TGTGCCAGCAGTTACAGCGACTTCATTGAGCAGTTCTTC. It translates to CASSYSDFIEQFF.

This clonotype was seen ten or more times. The V gene is TRBV6-1, the J gene TRBJ1-1; 7 bases are shared with TRBD1. The CDR3 covers 15 residues. From germline, CDR1 is MNHNS and CDR2 SASEGT. V was pared by 7 bases and J by 2 bases, with 10 bases of the junction left unmatched. The CDR3 spells CASTLFGTANTEAFF. CDR3 sequence (DNA): TGTGCCAGCACCTTATTCGGGACAGCTAACACTGAAGCTTTCTTT.

Comments on this clonotype: Given a much more abundant clone one base away, this may be a read error. This chain links TRBV18 with TRBJ2-3, with D unresolved. CDR3 length: 12 residues. V gave up 8 bases and J gave up 3 bases, with 9 bases separating them. Germline CDR1 is KGHSH and CDR2 is LQKENI. CDR3 sequence (DNA): TGTGCCAGCCAACACGGGACAGATACGCAGTATTTT. The encoded protein is CASQHGTDTQYF.

This clonotype was seen at least ten times. The chain recombines TRBV7-3 with TRBJ2-1, with D possibly matching TRBD2 (6 bases). CDR1 is SGHTA, CDR2 FQGTGA, per germline. CDR3 size: 13 residues. The V gene lost 4 bases and the J gene lost 6 bases, with 10 bases spanning the gap. In nucleotides, the CDR3 is TGTGCCAGCAGCTGGGACTTTGGCAATGAGCAGTTCTTC. Translated: CASSWDFGNEQFF.

The chain has TRBV30 and TRBJ2-5, with 7 bases fitting TRBD1. Germline V gives CDR1 GTSNPN, CDR2 SVGIG (reference sequence). The CDR3 consists of 15 residues. V lost 4 bases and J lost 0; bases outside the gene matches: 8. The CDR3 DNA is TGTGCCTGGACCACGGGACAGAGGTACCAAGAGACCCAGTACTTC. This gives the protein CAWTTGQRYQETQYF.

This clonotype was seen ten or more times. The chain recombines TRBV7-3 with TRBJ2-2, with 11 bases that match TRBD2. Germline V lookup: CDR1 SGHTA, CDR2 FQGTGA. This CDR3 comprises 16 residues. Losses at the gene ends were 3 bases for V and 4 bases for J; bases not matched to a gene: 4. The CDR3: CASSLGTSGTTGELFF. CDR3 coding DNA: TGTGCCAGCAGCTTGGGGACTAGCGGAACCACCGGGGAGCTGTTTTTT.

The V call is TRBV29-1, the J call TRBJ2-5; 7 bases are shared with TRBD1. CDR1 is SQVTM and CDR2 is ANQGSEA in the germline V gene. This CDR3 is built from 14 residues. The CDR3, as DNA: TGCACACGACCCCACCGGGACAGTCAAGAGACCCAGTACTTC. Its protein is CTRPHRDSQETQYF.

This clonotype has at least ten counts. V usage is TRBV6-1 and J usage is TRBJ2-1, with D possibly TRBD2 on 6 matching bases. The CDR3 is 15 residues long. Germline assignment: CDR1 MNHNS and CDR2 SASEGT. Trimming cost V 5 bases and J 3 bases, with 14 bases left between them. The CDR3 loop reads CASSSGLAFYNEQFF. The DNA for the CDR3 is TGTGCCAGCAGTTCCGGGCTAGCGTTCTACAATGAGCAGTTCTTC.

This clonotype was counted at least ten times. The CDR3, as DNA: TGTGCCAGCAGTTACTCCCTAGCGGGGGCTAGCACAGATACGCAGTATTTT. It yields the protein CASSYSLAGASTDTQYF. The rearrangement uses TRBV6-5 and TRBJ2-3; 10 nucleotides line up with TRBD2. The CDR3 consists of 17 residues. After removal of 0 bases from V and 0 bases from J, the junction contained 3 bases not matched to a gene. CDR1 is MNHEY and CDR2 is SVGAGI in the germline V gene.

This clonotype was observed at least ten times. This chain joins TRBV7-2 and TRBJ2-7; D unresolved. This CDR3 is 13 amino acids long. Per germline, CDR1 SGHTA and CDR2 FQGNSA. V lost 5 bases and J 13 bases, leaving 21 bases between the germline ends. CDR3 sequence (DNA): TGTGCCAGCAGCCTAGGATCCTACGGAGAGCGCTACTTC. As protein: CASSLGSYGERYF.

This clonotype was observed many times. This chain uses TRBV5-1 with TRBJ2-1, with a weak D call TRBD1 (6 bases). Germline lookup yields CDR1 SGHRS and CDR2 YFSETQ. The CDR3 is 13 residues long. V was cut by 7 bases and J by 8 bases, with 16 bases left in between. CDR3 region: CASRLQGFDEQFF. CDR3 sequence (DNA): TGCGCCAGCCGGCTACAGGGTTTCGATGAGCAGTTCTTC.